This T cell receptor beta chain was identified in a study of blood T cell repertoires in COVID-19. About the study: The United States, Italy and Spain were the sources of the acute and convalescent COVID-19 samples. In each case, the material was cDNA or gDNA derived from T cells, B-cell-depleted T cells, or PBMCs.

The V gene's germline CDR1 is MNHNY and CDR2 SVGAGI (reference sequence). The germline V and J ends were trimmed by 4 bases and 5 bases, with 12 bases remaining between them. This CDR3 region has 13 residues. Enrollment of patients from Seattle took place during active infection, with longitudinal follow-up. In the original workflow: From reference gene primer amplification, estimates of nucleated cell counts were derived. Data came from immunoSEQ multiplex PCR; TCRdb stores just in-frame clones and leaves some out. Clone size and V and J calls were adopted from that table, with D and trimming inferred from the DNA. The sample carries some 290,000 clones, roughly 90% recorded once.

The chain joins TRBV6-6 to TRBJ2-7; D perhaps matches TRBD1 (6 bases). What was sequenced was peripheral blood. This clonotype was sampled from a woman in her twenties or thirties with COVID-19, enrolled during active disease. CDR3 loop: CASSFDRSHEQYF. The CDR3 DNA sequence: TGTGCCAGCAGTTTCGACAGGTCCCACGAGCAGTACTTC.